The rows below give T cell receptor beta chains drawn from one sample of a study of CD8 T cells in Susac syndrome. MiXCR was run by TCRdb on the immunoSEQ multiplex PCR reads, yielding one entry per CDR3 protein. Of roughly 200,000 distinct CDR3 sequences listed, about 95% were seen once; the top ten hold over 0.08%. Sample: CD4+ T cells from PBMCs. Receptors were obtained from a human donor in good health. The CDR3 runs from the conserved cysteine through the conserved F or W. The D gene is left open where the match is weak. Clone size, where shown, is once, few, many, or a class for clones that have expanded.

TRBD1 TRBJ1-5 . TRBV5-6 TGTGCCAGCAGCTCATTACTGGACAGGAATCAGCCCCAGCATTTT CASSSLLDRNQPQHF
TRBD2 TRBJ2-7 . TRBV7-2 TGTGCCAGCAGCTCATCAGTAGCGGGCTACGAGCAGTACTTC CASSSSVAGYEQYF
. TRBJ2-3 . TRBV20-1 TGCAGTGCTTGGGCGACAGATACGCAGTATTTT CSAWATDTQYF
TRBD1 TRBJ2-1 . TRBV20-1 TGCAGTGCTACCGCAAACAGGGGGCGGTTGGTGGAGCAGTTCTTC CSATANRGRLVEQFF
. TRBJ1-2 . TRBV29-1 TGCAGCGGTGGAGGGGGGGCAGACTATGGCTACACCTTC CSGGGGADYGYTF
. TRBJ2-3 . TRBV7-9 TGTGCCAGCAGCTCGGACTCGGATACGCAGTATTTT CASSSDSDTQYF
. TRBJ1-1 . TRBV23-1 TGCGCCAGCAGTCAATCCGTAGGGGATAGAGCTTTCTTT CASSQSVGDRAFF
. TRBJ2-5 . TRBV20-1 TGCAGTGCTACCGGACGGCACCAAGAGACCCAGTACTTC CSATGRHQETQYF
. TRBJ2-7 . TRBV29-1 TGCAGCGGATCCTCCCACAGGGAGGGGGAGCAGTACTTC CSGSSHREGEQYF
TRBD1 TRBJ2-3 . TRBV30 TGTGCCTGGAGCCACGGCAGGGGGCCGGCAGATACGCAGTATTTT CAWSHGRGPADTQYF
TRBD1 TRBJ2-1 . TRBV6-2/TRBV6-3 TGTGCCAGCAGAGGACAGGGATCGTACAATGAGCAGTTCTTC CASRGQGSYNEQFF
. TRBJ1-1 . TRBV20-1 TGCAGTGCTAGAAGGGAGGTGAGCACTGAAGCTTTCTTT CSARREVSTEAFF
. TRBJ2-1 . TRBV6-1 TGTGCCAGCAGTCCCCGGGACACCAGGGGTTACTACAATGAGCAGTTCTTC CASSPRDTRGYYNEQFF
TRBD2 TRBJ2-5 . TRBV12-3/TRBV12-4 TGTGCCAGCGGGAGGGCACTAGCGGGAGGACCCCAAGAGACCCAGTACTTC CASGRALAGGPQETQYF
. TRBJ2-3 once TRBV29-1 TGCAGCGTGGAACAGGCCAGCACAGATACGCAGTATTTT CSVEQASTDTQYF
. TRBJ2-2 . TRBV5-1 TGCGCCAGCAGCTTGGTCGATCACACCGGGGAGCTGTTTTTT CASSLVDHTGELFF
TRBD2 TRBJ2-1 . TRBV28 TGTGCCAGCAGTTGGCGGGAGGGCCGCAATGAGCAGTTCTTC CASSWREGRNEQFF
TRBD2 TRBJ2-1 . TRBV9 TGTGCCAGCAGCGCCTTGACTAGCCACTACAATGAGCAGTTCTTC CASSALTSHYNEQFF
. TRBJ2-7 . TRBV24-1 TGTGCCACCGACGACGGATACGAGCAGTACTTC CATDDGYEQYF
. TRBJ2-7 . TRBV3-1 TGTGCCAGCAGCCAAGAGCCGGGACACAGCTACGAGCAGTACTTC CASSQEPGHSYEQYF
TRBD1 TRBJ2-1 . TRBV20-1 TGCAGTGCTAGGAGGGGACAGATCAGCTCCTACAATGAGCAGTTCTTC CSARRGQISSYNEQFF
. TRBJ1-4 . TRBV30 TGTGCCTGGAGTCCGGGACATGGGCATCGAAAACTGTTTTTT CAWSPGHGHRKLFF
. TRBJ1-3 once TRBV20-1 TGCGGTACCCAAGGGACGAACACCATATATTTT CGTQGTNTIYF
TRBD2 TRBJ2-5 . TRBV29-1 TGCAGCGTTGACGCCGGGGGGGTTCAAGAGACCCAGTACTTC CSVDAGGVQETQYF
. TRBJ2-5 once TRBV6-5 TGTGCCAGCAGTTATAACGACGGAGGCCCTTACCAAGAGACCCAGTACTTC CASSYNDGGPYQETQYF
. TRBJ2-3 once TRBV9 TGTGCCAGCAGCGCGAGAGGACTGTACACAGATACGCAGTATTTT CASSARGLYTDTQYF
. TRBJ2-1 . TRBV24-1 TGTGCCACCGGACTAAACAATGAGCAGTTCTTC CATGLNNEQFF
. TRBJ2-1 . TRBV5-4 TGTGCCAGCAGCTTGGACGGGGACCGATACAATGAGCAGTTCTTC CASSLDGDRYNEQFF
. TRBJ2-1 . TRBV15 TGTGCCACCAGCAGAGATGGTTACAATGAGCAGTTCTTC CATSRDGYNEQFF
TRBD2 TRBJ2-1 . TRBV6-6 TGTGCCAGCAGCCGACTAGCGGGAGAAATAAGTGAGCAGTTCTTC CASSRLAGEISEQFF
. TRBJ1-2 . TRBV30 TGTGCCTGGAGTCGAAGGCAGGATGCTAACTATGGCTACACCTTC CAWSRRQDANYGYTF
TRBD2 TRBJ2-7 . TRBV5-1 TGCGCCAGCAGTCAAAGGGAGGGAGTGCAGTACTTC CASSQREGVQYF
TRBD2 TRBJ2-7 once TRBV9 TGTGCCAGCAGCGTAGCTGTCGGGACTAGTTACGAGCAGTACTTC CASSVAVGTSYEQYF